This entry describes one T cell receptor (beta chain). Its target antigen remains unknown. There are no base qualities to consult, and no much larger clone falls within one base. The V end gives up 6 bases and the J end 9 bases, leaving 10 bases in the junction not matched to a gene. CDR1 and CDR2 are read off the germline V gene as KGHSH and LQKENI. The CDR3 numbers 15 residues from cysteine through phenylalanine. Just CDR3 DNA is preserved here, 45 bases in frame from base 1. This specimen comes from a study of lymphopenia after photon versus proton radiotherapy (dated by TCRdb to the late 2010s). Study-wide context: Photon and proton radiation therapy were compared by the study for their immunological effects in patients with gastrointestinal tumors who developed high-grade lymphopenia. The roughly 18 patients in the cohort had gastrointestinal tumors, were treated with either photon or proton therapy, and subsequently developed lymphopenia. The study aimed to characterize how the two radiation modalities differ in their impact on the immune system. Paper-wide results and their limitations: During treatment, patients who received proton therapy stayed relatively stable, whereas patients who received photon therapy lost naive T cells and TCR diversity and gained effector/memory populations. Once the lymphocyte count had reached its nadir, the repertoires of photon-treated patients showed oligoclonal expansion, particularly of CD8+ Temra cells, and this expansion drove the decline in diversity. Across the cohort, a larger post-nadir drop in TCR diversity was inversely correlated with overall survival time among patients who died. The authors looked at the survival association only in patients who died, and they framed better survival with proton therapy as a possibility rather than a demonstrated result.

The library was obtained by the immunoSEQ multiplex PCR assay. T cell repertoires were profiled with deep sequencing of rearranged TCR beta loci together with multiparametric flow cytometry. TCRdb's version of the immuneACCESS table is confined to in-frame rearrangements and falls short of the full clone set. An unresolved V gene accounts for under half of the shortfall where checked; the remainder is of unknown origin. The sample has around 62,000 clones on record, around 85% of them singletons. Around 2% of the sample is held by the ten biggest clonotypes. The sequence was obtained from a man in his fifties or sixties with pancreatic cancer. Recombination connected TRBV18 to TRBJ2-3; TRBD2 aligns with 12 central bases. The specimen was peripheral blood, collected from a patient treated with proton-based radiotherapy. The sequenced DNA is TGTGCCAGCTCGGAGACTAGCGGGAGTACAAACACGCAGTATTTT. Protein translation: CASSETSGSTNTQYF.